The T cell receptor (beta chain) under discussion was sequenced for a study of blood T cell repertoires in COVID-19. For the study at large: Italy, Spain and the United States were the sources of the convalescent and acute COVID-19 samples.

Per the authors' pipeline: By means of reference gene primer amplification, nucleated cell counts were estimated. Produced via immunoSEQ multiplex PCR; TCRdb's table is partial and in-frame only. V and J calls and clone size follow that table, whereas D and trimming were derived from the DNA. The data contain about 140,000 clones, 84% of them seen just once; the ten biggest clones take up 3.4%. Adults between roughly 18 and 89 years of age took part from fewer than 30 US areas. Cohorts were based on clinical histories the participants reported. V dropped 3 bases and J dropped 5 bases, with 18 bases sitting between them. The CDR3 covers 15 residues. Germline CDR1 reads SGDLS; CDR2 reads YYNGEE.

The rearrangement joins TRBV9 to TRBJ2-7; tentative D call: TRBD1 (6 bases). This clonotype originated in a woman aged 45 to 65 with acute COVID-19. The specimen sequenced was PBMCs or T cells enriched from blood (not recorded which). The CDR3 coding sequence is TGTGCCAGCAGCGCGCTGGACAGCTCGCCGAACGAGCAGTACTTC. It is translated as CASSALDSSPNEQYF.